The subject of this entry is one TCR beta chain. Measured with immunoSEQ multiplex PCR; TCRdb has only the in-frame clones, and not every one. The sample has tens of thousands of clones, roughly 84% seen once. This record comes from a study of Tregs in tolerant kidney transplant recipients. The germline V gene has CDR1 SGHRS and CDR2 YFSETQ. With 1 base removed from V and 5 bases from J, the gap between germline ends came to 10 bases. The CDR3 has 13 residues. The chain links TRBV5-1 to TRBJ2-7; D gene unclear. This TCR was recovered from a human donor in good health. The specimen sequenced was CD4+ T cells from blood. The CDR3 nucleotides read TGCGCCAGCAGCTTGACGAGCTTCAACGAGCAGTACTTC. This sequence encodes CASSLTSFNEQYF.